This T cell receptor (beta chain) was sequenced during a study of OX40 agonist ivuxolimab in advanced cancers. Findings and limits, study-wide: At doses 0.1 to 3.0 mg/kg, CD4+ and CD8+ clones expanded.

For this clone: As yet, its antigen is unknown.

TCRdb's copy holds only in-frame clones and misses some; the assay was immunoSEQ multiplex PCR. The sample lists some 20,000 clones, 84% occurring once. Trimming left V 4 bases short and J 0 bases short, with 15 bases between. CDR1 SEHNR and CDR2 FQNEAQ come from the germline V gene (reference sequence). The CDR3 is 16 amino acids. The chain recombines TRBV7-9 with TRBJ1-1, with D possibly TRBD1 on 5 matching bases. The TCR was taken from an adult with an advanced solid tumor such as melanoma, head and neck, liver or kidney cancer. The source was CD4+ or CD8+ T cells sorted from blood, collected in a trial of the OX40 agonist ivuxolimab. In nucleotides, the CDR3 is TGTGCCAGCAGCTGGGGAGACAGATTTTTGAACACTGAAGCTTTCTTT. It is translated as CASSWGDRFLNTEAFF.